Shown below are 10 T cell receptor beta chains from a single sample sequenced in a study of patients and donors after allogeneic stem cell transplantation. TCRdb recomputed calls from the RT-PCR reads with MiXCR, one row per CDR3 protein. The sample yields a few hundred thousand distinct CDR3 sequences, more than 35% seen once. Sequences were obtained from blood, either unsorted or a sorted T cell fraction (not recorded which). The receptors here all came from a human donor who was either an allogeneic HSCT recipient or a stem cell or donor lymphocyte infusion donor (not recorded which). It is not recorded whose cells these are; they may come from a transplant donor.

This clonotype was seen only a few times. The gene calls are TRBV5-5 and TRBJ1-3; no reliable D call. The CDR3 is made up of 14 amino acids. V was clipped by 2 bases and J by 4 bases, with 10 bases between them. Germline CDR1 SGHKS, CDR2 YYEKEE (reference sequence). CDR3 region: CASSLVGNGNTIYF. DNA for the CDR3: TGTGCCAGCAGCTTAGTGGGGAACGGAAACACCATATATTTT.

This clonotype was detected only a few times. The chain employs TRBV12-3 or TRBV12-4 and TRBJ1-2; D unresolved. The CDR3 spans 15 residues. Trimming took off 0 bases at V and 1 base at J, with 9 bases between the two ends. The CDR3 is CASSLASRYNYGYTF. The DNA for the CDR3 is TGTGCCAGCAGTTTAGCGTCGCGTTATAACTATGGCTACACCTTC.

The chain combines TRBV27 with TRBJ1-6, with 8 bases aligning to TRBD1. CDR1 and CDR2 (germline): MNHEY, SMNVEV (reference sequence). The CDR3 is made up of 14 amino acids. With V trimmed by 6 bases and J by 8 bases, 6 bases remained unmatched. The chain's CDR3 is CASRTTGDHSPLHF. In nucleotides, the CDR3 is TGTGCCAGCAGGACGACAGGGGATCATTCACCCCTCCACTTT.

The V call is TRBV12-3 or TRBV12-4, the J call TRBJ2-5, with unresolved D. This CDR3 spans 13 amino acids. V was trimmed by 7 bases and J by 4 bases, leaving 13 bases between them. CDR3 in DNA: TGTGCCAGCACGCATTCAGTAGGAGAGACCCAGTACTTC. It is translated as CASTHSVGETQYF.

This clonotype was detected a few times. V usage is TRBV7-9 and J usage is TRBJ1-2; possibly TRBD1 for D (5 bases). Germline V lookup: CDR1 SEHNR, CDR2 FQNEAQ (reference sequence). The V gene lost 9 bases and the J gene lost 4 bases, with 15 bases spanning the gap. The CDR3 length is 13 residues. The CDR3 DNA sequence: TGTGCCAGTGAGGGGACGGGAGTCTATGGCTACACCTTC. It specifies CASEGTGVYGYTF.

The rearrangement uses TRBV5-1 and TRBJ1-2; tentatively, D is TRBD1 (5 bases). The length of the CDR3 is 15 residues. Trimming left V 2 bases short and J 4 bases short, with 15 bases between. Germline V gives CDR1 SGHRS, CDR2 YFSETQ. The chain's CDR3 is CASSFRDPNIYGYTF. The CDR3 coding sequence is TGCGCCAGCAGCTTCCGGGACCCTAACATCTATGGCTACACCTTC. Complete variable domain (other parts from reference TRBV5-1 and TRBJ1-2): KAGVTQTPRYLIKTRGQQVTLSCSPISGHRSVSWYQQTPGQGLQFLFEYFSETQRNKGNFPGRFSGRQFSNSRSEMNVSTLELGDSALYLCASSFRDPNIYGYTFGSGTRLTVV.

The gene calls are TRBV7-3 and TRBJ2-3, with no clear D. Germline V gives CDR1 SGHTA, CDR2 FQGTGA. V lost 5 bases and J lost 5, with 8 bases in between. This CDR3 has 12 residues. CDR3 sequence reads: CASSENKDTQYF. The CDR3 bases are TGTGCCAGCAGCGAAAATAAAGATACGCAGTATTTT. The full variable domain, in which reference TRBV7-3 and TRBJ2-3 provide the parts outside the CDR3, is GAGVSQTPSNKVTEKGKYVELRCDPISGHTALYWYRQSLGQGPEFLIYFQGTGAADDSGLPNDRFFAVRPEGSVSTLKIQRTERGDSAVYLCASSENKDTQYFGPGTRLTVL.

The V gene is TRBV4-1, the J gene TRBJ2-4, with D perhaps matching TRBD2 (6 bases). The V gene's germline CDR1 is MGHRA and CDR2 YSYEKL. Trimming pared 0 bases from V and 0 bases from J, leaving 12 bases between. The CDR3 has 17 residues. The CDR3 here is CASSQDPASEAKNIQYF. The CDR3 nucleotides read TGCGCCAGCAGCCAAGATCCGGCTAGCGAAGCCAAAAACATTCAGTACTTC.

This clonotype was seen a few times. This sequence joins TRBV28 and TRBJ1-4; maybe TRBD1 (5 bases). The CDR3 is 14 amino acids. Germline CDR1 MDHEN, CDR2 SYDVKM. The germline V and J ends were trimmed by 3 bases and 4 bases, with 9 bases remaining between them. As DNA, the CDR3 is TGTGCCAGCAGTTTTGACAGCCGTAATGAAAAACTGTTTTTT. This translates into CASSFDSRNEKLFF.

The chain combines TRBV25-1 with TRBJ2-1; the match to TRBD1 covers 9 bases. The germline V gene has CDR1 MGHDK and CDR2 SYGVNS. CDR3 length: 14 amino acids. The trim removed 6 bases at V and 4 bases at J, leaving 4 bases unmatched. This CDR3 is CASSRDRAYNEQFF. DNA for the CDR3: TGTGCCAGCAGCCGGGACAGGGCATACAATGAGCAGTTCTTC.